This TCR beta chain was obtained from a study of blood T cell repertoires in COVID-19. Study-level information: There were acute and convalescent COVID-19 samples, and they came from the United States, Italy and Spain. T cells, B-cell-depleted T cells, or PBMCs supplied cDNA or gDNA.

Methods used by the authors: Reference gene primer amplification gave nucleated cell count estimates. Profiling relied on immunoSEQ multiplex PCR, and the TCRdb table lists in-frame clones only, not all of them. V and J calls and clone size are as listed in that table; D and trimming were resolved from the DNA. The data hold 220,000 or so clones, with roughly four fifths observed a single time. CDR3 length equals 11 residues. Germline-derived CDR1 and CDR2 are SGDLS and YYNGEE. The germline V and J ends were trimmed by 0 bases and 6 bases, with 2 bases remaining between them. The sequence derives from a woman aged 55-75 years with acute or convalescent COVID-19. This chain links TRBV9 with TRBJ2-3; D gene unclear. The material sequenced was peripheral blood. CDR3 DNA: TGTGCCAGCAGCGTAGCTGATACGCAGTATTTT. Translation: CASSVADTQYF.